The 2 T cell receptor beta chains below all came from one sample that was sequenced in a study of CD8+ T cells in alopecia areata. As the sequencing template, cDNA was produced by extracting RNA and reverse transcribing it. TCRdb's copy holds only in-frame clones and misses some; the assay was immunoSEQ multiplex PCR. The sample lists approximately 150,000 clones; 67% were seen once. Specimen: CD8+ T cells sorted from blood, collected at week 0. All receptors derive from a human donor with alopecia areata.

The rearrangement uses TRBV29-1 and TRBJ2-1, with 7 nucleotides matching TRBD2. Germline V lookup: CDR1 SQVTM, CDR2 ANQGSEA. The CDR3 totals 14 residues. After removal of 6 bases from V and 1 base from J, the junction contained 6 bases not matched to a gene. CDR3 sequence reads: CSVPGGSSYNEQFF. As DNA, the CDR3 is TGCAGCGTCCCCGGGGGGAGTTCCTACAATGAGCAGTTCTTC.

V usage is TRBV7-9 and J usage is TRBJ1-1, with D uncertain. This CDR3 has 14 amino acids. In germline, CDR1 is SEHNR, CDR2 FQNEAQ (reference sequence). Trimming stripped 5 bases from V and 0 bases from J, with 10 bases between. In DNA, the CDR3 is TGTGCCAGCAGCCCGGAACAGTTGAACACTGAAGCTTTCTTT. Residues: CASSPEQLNTEAFF.